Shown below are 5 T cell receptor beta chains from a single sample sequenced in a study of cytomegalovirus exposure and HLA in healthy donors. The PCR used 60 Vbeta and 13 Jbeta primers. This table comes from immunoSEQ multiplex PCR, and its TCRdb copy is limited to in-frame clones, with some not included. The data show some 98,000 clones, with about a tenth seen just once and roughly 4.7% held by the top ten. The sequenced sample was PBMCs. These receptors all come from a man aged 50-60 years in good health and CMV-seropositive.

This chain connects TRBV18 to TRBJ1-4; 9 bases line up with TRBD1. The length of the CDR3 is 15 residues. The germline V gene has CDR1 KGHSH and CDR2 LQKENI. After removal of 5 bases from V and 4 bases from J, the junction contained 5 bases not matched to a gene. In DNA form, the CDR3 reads TGTGCCAGCTCAGCCTACAGGGGGCTTAATGAAAAACTGTTTTTT. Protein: CASSAYRGLNEKLFF.

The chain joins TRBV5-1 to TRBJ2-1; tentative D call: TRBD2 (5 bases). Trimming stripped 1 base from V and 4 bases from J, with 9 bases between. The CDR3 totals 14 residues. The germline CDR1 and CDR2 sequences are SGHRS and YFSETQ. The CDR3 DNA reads TGCGCCAGCAGCTTGAGCGGAGGATACAATGAGCAGTTCTTC. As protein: CASSLSGGYNEQFF.

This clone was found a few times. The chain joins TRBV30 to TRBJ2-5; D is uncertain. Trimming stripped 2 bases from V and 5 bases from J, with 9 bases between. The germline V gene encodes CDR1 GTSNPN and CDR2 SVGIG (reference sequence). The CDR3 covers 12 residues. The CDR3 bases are TGTGCCTGGAGTAGTAGCCCTGAGACCCAGTACTTC. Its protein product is CAWSSSPETQYF.

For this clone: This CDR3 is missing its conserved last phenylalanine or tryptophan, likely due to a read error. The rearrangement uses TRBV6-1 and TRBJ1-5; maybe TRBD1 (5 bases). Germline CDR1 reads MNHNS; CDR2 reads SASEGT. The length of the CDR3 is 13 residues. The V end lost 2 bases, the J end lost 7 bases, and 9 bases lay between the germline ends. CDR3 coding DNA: TGTGCCAGCAGTGAATCGGGGGGGCAGCCCCAGCATGTT. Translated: CASSESGGQPQHV.

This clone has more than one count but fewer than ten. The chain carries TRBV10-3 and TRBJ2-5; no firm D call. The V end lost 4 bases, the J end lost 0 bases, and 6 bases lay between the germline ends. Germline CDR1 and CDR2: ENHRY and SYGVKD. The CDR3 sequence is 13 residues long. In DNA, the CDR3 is TGTGCCATCAGTGGCGGAAACCAAGAGACCCAGTACTTC. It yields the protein CAISGGNQETQYF.